This T cell receptor (beta chain) originates from a study of beta chain features in type 1 diabetes. This clone occurred a few times. Its antigen is still unknown. Expressed TCRB transcripts were sequenced, since all the RNA that had been isolated was reverse transcribed. The table came from immunoSEQ multiplex PCR; TCRdb's copy has only in-frame clones and leaves some out. This sample has under 450,000 clones, with about 15% found just once. Trimming shortened V by 5 bases and J by 4 bases, and 12 bases separated the two germline ends. This CDR3 comprises 14 residues. Per germline, CDR1 SEHNR and CDR2 FQNEAQ (reference sequence). General study points: Healthy donors had naive, central memory and Treg TCRB repertoires that appeared less similar than those seen among patients. A potential PCR bias toward shorter templates would be equal in patient and control samples.

The TCR originated in a man aged 30 to 45 in good health. The material sequenced was naive CD4+ T cells from blood. The rearrangement joins TRBV7-9 to TRBJ1-5; tentatively, D is TRBD1 (6 bases). Written as DNA, the CDR3 is TGTGCCAGCAGCCCGGGGACAATTAATCAGCCCCAGCATTTT. Its protein product is CASSPGTINQPQHF.